This T cell receptor (beta chain) was documented in a study of cytomegalovirus exposure and HLA in healthy donors. Study conclusions and caveats: Another analysis was done later, and it associated over 15,000 TCR beta sequences with HLA alleles at 0.05 false discovery rate.

The ends lost 1 base at V and 4 bases at J; junction bases unmatched: 9. Germline assignment: CDR1 MDHEN and CDR2 SYDVKM. The CDR3 runs to 18 residues. Note on this clone: The antigen remains undetermined.

A multiplex PCR was run with 60 Vbeta primers and 13 Jbeta primers. The assay was immunoSEQ multiplex PCR, and TCRdb's table has in-frame clones only and misses some. The sample has nearly 110,000 clones; roughly 82% are singletons. This receptor was taken from a man aged 45-60 years in good health and CMV-seronegative. This chain joins TRBV28 and TRBJ1-6; 8 bases agree with TRBD1. The sample was PBMCs. CDR3 residues: CASSLFRQGAGYNSPLHF. The CDR3 DNA reads as TGTGCCAGCAGTTTATTTCGGCAGGGGGCGGGATATAATTCACCCCTCCACTTT.